A selection of T cell receptor beta chains follows, all from one sample in a study of T cell repertoires in cytomegalovirus infection. TCRdb re-called the reads with MiXCR, one entry per CDR3 protein. Of approximately 400,000 distinct CDR3 sequences listed, about 33% are singletons. Source material: PBMCs. Receptors originate from a human donor in good health (CMV status not recorded). Some clones in this sample may be carry-over from other donors' samples. The CDR3 runs from the conserved cysteine through the conserved F or W. D genes are given only for firm matches. Only some rows state a clone size, as once, few, many or a class for expanded clones.

J gene,clone size,V gene,D gene,CDR3 DNA,CDR3 protein
TRBJ2-1,few,TRBV5-4,TRBD1,TGTGCCAGCAGCTCTGGTGGGGACAGCTCCTACAATGAGCAGTTCTTC,CASSSGGDSSYNEQFF
TRBJ2-5,NA,TRBV6-2/TRBV6-3,TRBD2,TGTGCCAGCAGGCGGGGGACCCAAGAGACCCAGTACTTC,CASRRGTQETQYF
TRBJ2-2,NA,TRBV2,TRBD2,TGTGCCAGTCTCCTCGGGACTACTCTGAACACCGGGGAGCTGTTTTTT,CASLLGTTLNTGELFF
TRBJ2-1,few,TRBV7-9,NA,TGTGCCAGCAGCTTAGCCAAATACAATGAGCAGTTCTTC,CASSLAKYNEQFF
TRBJ1-5,few,TRBV20-1,TRBD1,TGCAGTGCCAATTCCGGGACAGCTTCTTCCGGTCAGCCCCAGCATTTT,CSANSGTASSGQPQHF
TRBJ1-2,few,TRBV6-1,NA,TGTGCCAGCAGTGACCTCGGGGGGCGAGATGGCTACACCTTC,CASSDLGGRDGYTF
TRBJ2-7,NA,TRBV7-9,NA,TGTGCCAGCAGCTTAGCATCTGCGGACGAGCAGTACTTC,CASSLASADEQYF
TRBJ2-1,many,TRBV7-6,NA,TGTGCCAGCAGCTTAGATGGGGCTACCAACAATGAGCAGTTCTTC,CASSLDGATNNEQFF
TRBJ1-4,few,TRBV27,NA,TGTGCCACCCAGGGAGTGGGGTTCGGAGAAAAACTGTTTTTT,CATQGVGFGEKLFF
TRBJ1-5,NA,TRBV12-3/TRBV12-4,NA,TGTGCCAGCAGTTTAGTTACAGGCCCCGGGGGCAATCAGCCCCAGCATTTT,CASSLVTGPGGNQPQHF
TRBJ2-5,NA,TRBV6-8,NA,TGTGCCAGCAGCTCAAATACCGAAGAGACCCAGTACTTC,CASSSNTEETQYF